This T cell receptor beta chain derives from a study of blood T cell repertoires in COVID-19 (dated by TCRdb to about 2020). Background for the entire study: Collaborator samples came from the United States, Italy and Spain and covered acute and convalescent phases of COVID-19. The samples were drawn from the first 160 participants of the ongoing ImmuneRACE study and from some 1,300 subjects provided by 6 global collaborators. Subjects who had been exposed to COVID-19, were actively infected with it, or had recovered from it provided the deeply sampled blood TCRbeta repertoires that made up the dataset. The material from the prospective study consisted of cDNA or gDNA derived from T cells, B-cell-depleted T cells, or PBMCs. The sample metadata nearly always contained a de-identified subject ID, COVID-19 status, age in years and sex. Where available, HLA class I and class II types were taken from metadata supplied by the sample provider and were not determined by assay-based typing. The repertoires were made available in a free public database intended to serve as a resource for research on the immune response to SARS-CoV-2. Overall results and qualifications from the work: How much clinical and demographic metadata was included differed by source and by participant, and the metadata was provided uncurated.

TCRbeta CDR3 regions were amplified from genomic DNA by means of the immunoSEQ Assay, a bias-controlled multiplex PCR. As for how the authors treated the data: The number of nucleated cells in each sample was estimated by amplification of reference gene primers within the assay. Sequence reads were collapsed and filtered to measure the absolute abundance of every unique TCRbeta CDR3 rearrangement. For each sample, productive Simpson clonality was calculated as the square root of Simpson's diversity index over productive rearrangements. In its TCRdb copy, this immuneACCESS table keeps in-frame sequences only and misses some clones. Where compared with another copy, unresolved V genes explain less than half of these, and the others have no known cause. From that table come the V and J calls and clone size; the DNA was used to work out D and trimming. The sample records around 300,000 clones, 90% of which are singletons. Roughly 2.9% of the sample is held by the ten biggest clonotypes.

At one collaborating source in Seattle, patients were enrolled during active infection and were followed longitudinally through the course of disease. Each collaborating institution followed its own protocols to collect whole blood in K2EDTA tubes. Collaborator samples were shipped for TCRbeta analysis as frozen whole blood, isolated PBMCs, or DNA extracted from either sample type. A note on this clone: Its antigen is currently not known. Base-call qualities are not available, and no considerably larger clone is one nucleotide away.

Per the germline V gene (reference sequence), SGHNT is the CDR1 and YYREEE is the CDR2. Counted from cysteine to phenylalanine, this CDR3 has 12 amino acids. The kept DNA is CDR3 alone, 36 bases in frame from the first base. V is clipped by 0 bases and J by 10 bases, and the sequence between their germline boundaries is 5 bases long. Here the chain combines TRBV5-4 and TRBJ1-6; there is no confident call for the D gene. The clonotype originates from a woman aged 30 to 39 with COVID-19, enrolled during active disease. The specimen sequenced was peripheral blood. The CDR3 reads CASSLDRSPLHF. The DNA sequence is as follows: TGTGCCAGCAGCTTGGATCGGTCACCCCTCCACTTT.